This T cell receptor (beta chain) is drawn from a study of cytomegalovirus exposure and HLA in healthy donors. About the research overall: The 90 to 150 validation repertoires were produced on the same platform as the 550 to 700 repertoires of the first cohort. This was reported in a later analysis.

Only in-frame clones appear in the TCRdb table, and some are missing; sequencing was by immunoSEQ multiplex PCR. The sample lists roughly 50,000 clones; 93% were seen once. Comments on this clone: The target antigen is unknown.

Looked up from germline, CDR1 is SGHRS and CDR2 is YFSETQ. CDR3 length: 15 amino acids. V shed 3 bases, J shed 0 bases, and the junction held 2 bases outside the gene matches. The study's findings and limits: Listed as cytomegalovirus-associated were around 160 TCR beta chains.

The specimen was PBMCs. The chain links TRBV5-1 to TRBJ2-3; 9 positions match TRBD2. The TCR was taken from a woman between 18 and 29 years old in good health and CMV-seropositive. The CDR3, as DNA: TGCGCCAGCAGCTCTAGCGGGGCCAGCACAGATACGCAGTATTTT. This sequence encodes CASSSSGASTDTQYF.